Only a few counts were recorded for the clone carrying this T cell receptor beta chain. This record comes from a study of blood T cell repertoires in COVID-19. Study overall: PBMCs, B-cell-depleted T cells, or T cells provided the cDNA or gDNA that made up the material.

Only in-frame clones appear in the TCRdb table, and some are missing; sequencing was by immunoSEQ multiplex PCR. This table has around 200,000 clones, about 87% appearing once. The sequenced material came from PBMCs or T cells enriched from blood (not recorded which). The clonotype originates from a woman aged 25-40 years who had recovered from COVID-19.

CDR3 bases: TGCGCCAGCAGCTTGGGGCCAGGGGTTTATGGCTACACCTTC. Translation: CASSLGPGVYGYTF. This chain links TRBV5-1 with TRBJ1-2; TRBD1 is a possible D gene (6 bases). Germline V lookup: CDR1 SGHRS, CDR2 YFSETQ. Deletions cut 0 bases from V and 5 bases from J, with 11 bases between. The CDR3 has 14 amino acids.